The 15 T cell receptor beta chains in this list originate from one sample, sequenced in a study of response to subunit inactivated influenza vaccine. TCRdb passed the RT-PCR reads through MiXCR, listing each CDR3 protein once. The repertoire holds just over 300,000 distinct CDR3 sequences, with 20% to 25% as singletons. Sequences were derived from PBMCs from blood, sampled less than 22 months after vaccination. These receptors all stem from a man aged 50-75 years who received an inactivated influenza vaccine.

This clonotype was detected only a few times. This sequence joins TRBV3-1 and TRBJ1-1; D is uncertain. Looked up from germline, CDR1 is LGHDT and CDR2 is YNNKEL (reference sequence). CDR3 length equals 12 residues. Trimming took off 0 bases at V and 8 bases at J, with 7 bases between the two ends. The CDR3 reads CASSQDTPEAFF. In DNA form, the CDR3 reads TGTGCCAGCAGCCAAGACACCCCGGAAGCTTTCTTT.

This chain connects TRBV4-3 to TRBJ1-2; D perhaps matches TRBD1 (5 bases). The CDR3 sequence is 15 residues long. V lost 4 bases and J lost 2, with 14 bases in between. The germline CDR1 and CDR2 sequences are LGHNA and YSLEER. The CDR3 loop is CASSLSGATNYGYTF. Written as DNA, the CDR3 is TGCGCCAGCAGCCTATCTGGGGCCACGAACTATGGCTACACCTTC.

The chain recombines TRBV12-3 or TRBV12-4 with TRBJ2-5; D possibly corresponds to TRBD1 (6 bases). The CDR3 consists of 15 residues. V gave up 5 bases and J gave up 0 bases, with 13 bases separating them. CDR3 nucleotide sequence: TGTGCCAGCAGTCCCCTCGACAGGTACCAAGAGACCCAGTACTTC. Translating gives CASSPLDRYQETQYF.

The chain joins TRBV5-6 to TRBJ2-3; D possibly corresponds to TRBD2 (6 bases). The CDR3 totals 15 residues. Trimming stripped 1 base from V and 4 bases from J, with 13 bases between. CDR1 is SGHDT and CDR2 is YYEEEE in the germline V gene. The chain's CDR3 is CASSLIREWSDTQYF. The CDR3 region has the DNA TGTGCCAGCAGCTTGATCCGGGAGTGGTCAGATACGCAGTATTTT.

The chain is built from TRBV7-9 and TRBJ1-4; D uncertain. The CDR3 is 12 residues long. Trimming removed 2 bases at V and 6 bases at J, with 4 bases between. CDR1 is SEHNR, CDR2 FQNEAQ, per germline (reference sequence). CDR3 sequence (DNA): TGTGCCAGCAGCTTACAGGATGAAAAACTGTTTTTT. Translating gives CASSLQDEKLFF.

This sequence joins TRBV7-2 and TRBJ2-7, with a weak D call TRBD2 (7 bases). Germline V lookup: CDR1 SGHTA, CDR2 FQGNSA. The CDR3 has 15 amino acids. The germline V and J ends were trimmed by 7 bases and 5 bases, with 21 bases remaining between them. In DNA, the CDR3 is TGTGCCAGCACCCTAAGGGGGAGGGCGGGCGACGAGCAGTACTTC. This translates into CASTLRGRAGDEQYF.

The chain couples TRBV20-1 to TRBJ2-7; a weak D match, TRBD2 (6 bases). The CDR3 length is 14 residues. The V gene lost 1 base and the J gene lost 4 bases, with 14 bases spanning the gap. Germline assignment: CDR1 DFQATT and CDR2 SNEGSKA (reference sequence). For the CDR3, the DNA is TGCAGTGCTAGAGCCCGGGACTTTCGTTACGAGCAGTACTTC. This sequence encodes CSARARDFRYEQYF.

CDR3 DNA sequence: TGCAGCGTTGACGCAGGGGGCTTGGGCACTGAAGCTTTCTTT. This sequence encodes CSVDAGGLGTEAFF. The V call is TRBV29-1, the J call TRBJ1-1; 8 nucleotides line up with TRBD1. V was pared by 3 bases and J by 4 bases, with 7 bases of the junction left unmatched. CDR1 and CDR2 from the germline V gene are SQVTM and ANQGSEA. There are 14 residues in the CDR3. Full variable domain (missing parts from reference TRBV29-1 and TRBJ1-1): SAVISQKPSRDICQRGTSLTIQCQVDSQVTMMFWYRQQPGQSLTLIATANQGSEATYESGFVIDKFPISRPNLTFSTLTVSNMSPEDSSIYLCSVDAGGLGTEAFFGQGTRLTVV.

The rearrangement joins TRBV6-1 to TRBJ1-3, with D perhaps TRBD1 (6 bases). The CDR3 is made up of 16 amino acids. Trimming pared 8 bases from V and 4 bases from J, leaving 21 bases between. In germline, CDR1 is MNHNS, CDR2 SASEGT. The CDR3 region is CASGPSGTTPGNTIYF. CDR3 in DNA: TGTGCCAGCGGCCCGTCCGGGACAACACCCGGAAACACCATATATTTT.

J is TRBJ2-2 and V is TRBV4-2; the D gene is possibly TRBD1 (6 bases). Germline V gene data show CDR1 as LGHNA and CDR2 as YNFKEQ. The CDR3 runs 15 residues. Trimming removed 6 bases from V and 2 bases from J, with 13 bases in between. CDR3 residues: CASRAGELNTGELFF. The CDR3 coding sequence is TGTGCCAGCAGGGCAGGGGAACTTAACACCGGGGAGCTGTTTTTT.

The V and J genes are TRBV5-1 and TRBJ1-1; D is undetermined. Germline CDR1 SGHRS, CDR2 YFSETQ. The CDR3 sequence is 14 residues long. The V gene lost 0 bases and the J gene lost 1 base, with 7 bases spanning the gap. The CDR3 reads CASSLAKSNTEAFF. DNA of the CDR3: TGCGCCAGCAGCTTGGCCAAATCGAACACTGAAGCTTTCTTT.

This clonotype was detected ten times or more. This chain uses TRBV9 with TRBJ1-1; D is undetermined. In germline, CDR1 is SGDLS, CDR2 YYNGEE. Trimming took 0 bases from V and 4 from J, leaving 10 bases between them. This CDR3 spans 14 amino acids. The CDR3 DNA reads TGTGCCAGCAGCGTAGAGGCCGGGGTCACTGAAGCTTTCTTT. Translation: CASSVEAGVTEAFF. Combining the CDR3 with reference TRBV9 and TRBJ1-1 gives the whole variable domain DSGVTQTPKHLITATGQRVTLRCSPRSGDLSVYWYQQSLDQGLQFLIQYYNGEERAKGNILERFSAQQFPDLHSELNLSSLELGDSALYFCASSVEAGVTEAFFGQGTRLTVV.

This clonotype was counted only a few times. CDR3 nucleotide sequence: TGCGCCAGCAGCCCAGGCGGAATCTACCAACTAGGTGAAAAACTGTTTTTT. It specifies CASSPGGIYQLGEKLFF. The V and J genes are TRBV4-1 and TRBJ1-4; D not certain. CDR3 length equals 17 residues. The germline V gene has CDR1 MGHRA and CDR2 YSYEKL. V dropped 4 bases and J dropped 7 bases, with 22 bases sitting between them.

The chain carries TRBV29-1 and TRBJ1-2; D is unresolved. Germline CDR1 is SQVTM and CDR2 is ANQGSEA. Trimming removed 0 bases from V and 0 bases from J, with 8 bases in between. This CDR3 contains 14 residues. The CDR3 bases are TGCAGCGTTGAAGAAGCAGCGCCTAACTATGGCTACACCTTC. This sequence encodes CSVEEAAPNYGYTF.

In this sample, this clonotype turned up many times. The chain combines TRBV7-9 with TRBJ1-2; D unresolved. Trimming shortened V by 1 base and J by 3 bases, and 9 bases separated the two germline ends. The length of the CDR3 is 14 residues. Germline V gene data show CDR1 as SEHNR and CDR2 as FQNEAQ (reference sequence). The CDR3 nucleotides read TGTGCCAGCAGCTTAGGAGATCCGCACTATGGCTACACCTTC. Translated: CASSLGDPHYGYTF.